One sample yielded the 8 T cell receptor beta chains listed below, sequenced in a study of esophageal squamous cell carcinoma under preoperative chemotherapy. Indicated time point: before preoperative PTX-NDP chemotherapy. MiXCR, run by TCRdb on the PCR reads, gives a single entry per CDR3 protein. Of 15,000 or so distinct CDR3 sequences in the sample, approximately 48% were seen once. Sampling took place from a patient given preoperative chemotherapy. These receptors were obtained from a human donor with esophageal squamous cell carcinoma. The donor label of this sample is uncertain.

J is TRBJ2-3 and V is TRBV27; TRBD1 agrees at 12 bases. The CDR3 is 16 residues long. With 5 bases clipped from V and 4 bases from J, the junction kept 7 bases outside the gene matches. Germline V gene sequence: CDR1 MNHEY, CDR2 SMNVEV (reference sequence). In nucleotides, the CDR3 is TGTGCCAGCAGTCCCCTTGGGACAGGGGGCCCAGATACGCAGTATTTT. Its protein is CASSPLGTGGPDTQYF.

This sequence joins TRBV4-1 and TRBJ1-2, with D hard to call. This CDR3 region has 14 residues. Germline loops: CDR1 MGHRA, CDR2 YSYEKL. V lost 0 bases, J lost 4 bases, and 9 bases lay in between. The CDR3 is CASSQETRTYGYTF. The CDR3 DNA reads TGCGCCAGCAGCCAAGAAACGCGAACCTATGGCTACACCTTC.

A remark on this clonotype: Germline is not matched at one junction end, which may reflect a read error. The chain recombines TRBV7-8 with TRBJ2-6; 8 bases match TRBD1. The CDR3 is made up of 19 amino acids. Germline values: CDR1 SGHVS, CDR2 FQNEAQ. In DNA form, the CDR3 reads TGTGCCAGCAGCCCCCACCGGACAGGGATTTCTCCTGGGGCCAACGTGCTGTCCTTC. Encoded protein: CASSPHRTGISPGANVLSF.

In regard to this clonotype: At one boundary the junction diverges from the germline segment, which might be a read error. The chain is built from TRBV27 and TRBJ2-5, with D possibly called TRBD1 or TRBD2 (5 bases each). CDR1 and CDR2 from the germline V gene are MNHEY and SMNVEV (reference sequence). The CDR3 totals 13 residues. CDR3 DNA: TGTGGCAGCGGTATACGGGGCCAAGAGACGCAGTACTTC. Amino acids: CGSGIRGQETQYF.

The chain joins TRBV7-8 to TRBJ2-5; the match to TRBD1 covers 8 bases. The end of the DNA aligns better with TRBJ2-7, so the J call may be wrong. Germline V gene sequence: CDR1 SGHVS, CDR2 FQNEAQ. This CDR3 is built from 15 residues. CDR3 residues: CASSLGGDRSYEQYF. The CDR3 bases are TGTGCCAGCAGCTTAGGCGGGGACAGGAGCTACGAGCAGTACTTC.

As for this clonotype: An end of the junction differs from the germline gene, which may be a read error. The V call is TRBV28, the J call TRBJ2-4; D unclear. Germline CDR1 and CDR2: MDHEN and SYDVKM. The CDR3 is 12 amino acids. For the CDR3, the DNA is TGTGCCAGCAGTTTATCCCAACAAAAGGAGTTCTTC. Residues: CASSLSQQKEFF.

This clonotype occurred a few times. The rearrangement joins TRBV12-5 to TRBJ2-5; TRBD2 matches at 10 bases. This CDR3 is built from 14 residues. The trim removed 2 bases at V and 5 bases at J, leaving 2 bases unmatched. Germline values: CDR1 LGHNT, CDR2 FRNRAP. The CDR3 DNA follows: TGTGCTAGTGGTTTGAATAGCGGGAGGGAGACCCAGTACTTC. As protein: CASGLNSGRETQYF.

This clonotype occurred a few times. This could be a read error, since a much larger clone is one nucleotide away. The J gene is TRBJ2-1, the V gene TRBV7-2; TRBD2 might be the D (5 bases). From germline, CDR1 is SGHTA and CDR2 FQGNSA. The CDR3 is 12 amino acids. The CDR3 here is CASSLAGETQFF. CDR3 DNA sequence: TGTGCCAGCAGCCTAGCCGGAGAGACCCAGTTCTTC.